The rows below give T cell receptor beta chains drawn from one sample of a study of T cell repertoires in breast cancer. TCRdb called the emulsion pairing reads again in MiXCR, with one record for every CDR3 protein. The table has roughly 38,000 distinct CDR3 sequences, under 60% seen once. Material for sequencing was CD8+ T cells. The receptors originated from a pool of human donors with breast cancer or a healthy control (not recorded which). CDR3s include the opening cysteine and the closing phenylalanine or tryptophan. D genes are given only for firm matches. Where a row states a size, it is once, few, many or the class of an expanded clone; other rows omit it.

cdr3_nt cdr3_aa v_call cdr3_length d_call j_call clone_size
TGTGCCAGCAGTGAGAGGACAGGGAACACTGAAGCTTTCTTT CASSERTGNTEAFF TRBV25-1 14 TRBD1 TRBJ1-1 many
TGTGCCAGCAGCCCGGAGTTTCAGTACCAAGAGACCCAGTACTTC CASSPEFQYQETQYF TRBV7-9 15 - TRBJ2-5 -
TGTGCCAGCTGGGACAGGGCAAACTTTAATGGCTACACCTTC CASWDRANFNGYTF TRBV28 14 TRBD1 TRBJ1-2 -
TGTGCCAGCAGTTTGGGTCAGGGATACTACGAGCAGTACTTC CASSLGQGYYEQYF TRBV12-3/TRBV12-4 14 - TRBJ2-7 once
TGTGCCACCAGTAGAGATTTGGGGTCCACTAATGAAAAACTGTTTTTT CATSRDLGSTNEKLFF TRBV15 16 - TRBJ1-4 few
TGTGCCAGCTCACCCCAGGGCAATCAGCCCCAGCATTTT CASSPQGNQPQHF TRBV18 13 - TRBJ1-5 few
TGTGCCACCAGTCGAGACGGAAGCTCCTACAATGAGCAGTTCTTC CATSRDGSSYNEQFF TRBV24-1 15 - TRBJ2-1 -
TGCAGTGCTAGTAGCCCAGGTTTCCCTGGAAACACCATATATTTT CSASSPGFPGNTIYF TRBV20-1 15 - TRBJ1-3 -
TGTGCCAGTAGTGGTTTGGGGAATCAGCCCCAGCATTTT CASSGLGNQPQHF TRBV19 13 - TRBJ1-5 few
TGCGCCAGCAGCGATTATCTCCGGGCTAACACTGAAGCTTTCTTT CASSDYLRANTEAFF TRBV4-1 15 - TRBJ1-1 -
TGTGCCAGCAGCTTGGGCAGTAACACTGAAGCTTTCTTT CASSLGSNTEAFF TRBV7-2 13 - TRBJ1-1 -
TGTGCCAGCAGTTCGGCCGGGGCCAACGTCCTGACTTTC CASSSAGANVLTF TRBV12-3/TRBV12-4 13 - TRBJ2-6 -
TGTGCCAGCAGTGATCTGGCGAGACATCCCGGGGAGCAGTACTTC CASSDLARHPGEQYF TRBV2 15 - TRBJ2-7 -
TGCAGTGCTAGAGACGACCTTGAAGCTTTCTTT CSARDDLEAFF TRBV20-1 11 - TRBJ1-1 -
TGCAGTGCTAATAAAGGGGGGTGGGTCACTGAAGCTTTCTTT CSANKGGWVTEAFF TRBV20-1 14 - TRBJ1-1 -
TGCAGCGTTGAAGAGGCAGCCGGTTTGGGGAATGAGCAGTTCTTC CSVEEAAGLGNEQFF TRBV29-1 15 - TRBJ2-1 -
TGCGCCAGCAGCTCAGACGTGGACCACTATGGCTACACCTTC CASSSDVDHYGYTF TRBV5-1 14 - TRBJ1-2 -
TGTGCCAGCAGTCCCGGGACTAGCGGGGGAGAGACCCAGTACTTC CASSPGTSGGETQYF TRBV2 15 TRBD2 TRBJ2-5 -
TGTGCCAGCAGCCCGAATAGCGGGTACTACGAGCAGTACTTC CASSPNSGYYEQYF TRBV3-1 14 TRBD2 TRBJ2-7 few
TGTGCCAGCAGCTTAGGACTAACGACAGTCCCAGGACGAGTCCCAACCTACGAGCAGTACTTC CASSLGLTTVPGRVPTYEQYF TRBV7-2 21 - TRBJ2-7 -
TGTGCCAGTAGTAGGGACAGGGCCCTGGACGAGCAGTACTTC CASSRDRALDEQYF TRBV19 14 TRBD1 TRBJ2-7 -
TGTGCCAGCAGCTTACATACTGAAGCTTTCTTT CASSLHTEAFF TRBV7-2 11 - TRBJ1-1 many
TGTGCCAGCAGCCCTCGGGGACCAAATGGCTACACCTTC CASSPRGPNGYTF TRBV13 13 - TRBJ1-2 -
TGTGCCAGCACTAAGGGGGACACCGTGCATGAGCAGTTCTTC CASTKGDTVHEQFF TRBV2 14 - TRBJ2-1 few
TGTGCCAGCAGCCAAGCGGGCCTTGGCGATGAGCAGTTCTTC CASSQAGLGDEQFF TRBV14 14 - TRBJ2-1 -
TGTGCCAGCAGCCCGCCAGGGGGCTTTAGTGGCTACACCTTC CASSPPGGFSGYTF TRBV4-2 14 TRBD1 TRBJ1-2 -
TGTGCCAGCAGCTTAGAGGGGTTATACTCTGAAGCTTTCTTT CASSLEGLYSEAFF TRBV7-9 14 - TRBJ1-1 few
TGTGCCAGCATCCTTACCTCAGGGAGTACCACTGAAGCTTTCTTT CASILTSGSTTEAFF TRBV3-1 15 - TRBJ1-1 few
TGTGCCAGCAGCCAAGGCCGGGACTCCTACAATGAGCAGTTCTTC CASSQGRDSYNEQFF TRBV4-2 15 - TRBJ2-1 -
TGTGCCAGCAGTGTCCCAAGGGGACAGTCCTATGGCTACACCTTC CASSVPRGQSYGYTF TRBV6-1 15 TRBD1 TRBJ1-2 -
TGTGCCAGCAGCTTAGGAGATCAGCCCCAGCATTTT CASSLGDQPQHF TRBV7-9 12 - TRBJ1-5 -
TGTGCCAGCAGCGCGCCAGGGTTTGTTGGCTACACCTTC CASSAPGFVGYTF TRBV9 13 - TRBJ1-2 -
TGTGCCAGCAGTGAAACAGGCGGATACTATGGCTACACCTTC CASSETGGYYGYTF TRBV25-1 14 - TRBJ1-2 few
TGTGCCAGCAGTCCTCGGCTTCTGAGCGAGCAGTACTTC CASSPRLLSEQYF TRBV27 13 - TRBJ2-7 few
TGTGCCAGCTCACCTCAGTCATCGAACACTGAAGCTTTCTTT CASSPQSSNTEAFF TRBV18 14 - TRBJ1-1 -
TGTGCCAGCAGTGCACGGAGGGAGACCCAGTACTTC CASSARRETQYF TRBV2 12 - TRBJ2-5 -
TGTGCCAGCAACATAGGGACGGCCCGTACGCAGTATTTT CASNIGTARTQYF TRBV27 13 - TRBJ2-3 -
TGTGCCAGCAGGAGACAGGTAGGAGCTGAAGCTTTCTTT CASRRQVGAEAFF TRBV27 13 - TRBJ1-1 many
TGTGCCAGCAGAGTGCCGAGGGCCCCATACGAGCAGTACTTC CASRVPRAPYEQYF TRBV6-1 14 - TRBJ2-7 -
TGTGCCAGCAGCTCCCCGTTCCACAACCAAGAGACCCAGTACTTC CASSSPFHNQETQYF TRBV7-2 15 - TRBJ2-5 few
TGCGCCAGCAGCTCTACGGGCGGGACCTACAATGAGCAGTTCTTC CASSSTGGTYNEQFF TRBV5-1 15 - TRBJ2-1 few
TGTGCCAGCTCACCACAGGGGACAGGAGAGACCCAGTACTTC CASSPQGTGETQYF TRBV18 14 TRBD1 TRBJ2-5 -